This T cell receptor beta chain was profiled in a study of shared clonotypes between healthy human individuals. Study observations and caveats: Represented diversity, genetic and exposure-history alike, was limited by few donors. Clonotypes shared by all four donors outscored non-shared clonotypes in generation probability.

The assay was immunoSEQ multiplex PCR, and TCRdb's table has in-frame clones only and misses some. Here the sample spans 600,000 to 750,000 clones, roughly two thirds being singletons. On this clone: What it binds is not known.

The CDR3 runs 16 residues. Per germline, CDR1 SGHAT and CDR2 FQNNGV. V shed 1 base and J 6 bases; nucleotides not matched to a gene: 10. This clonotype originated in a woman under 40 in good health. The chain recombines TRBV11-2 with TRBJ2-7; 9 nucleotides align to TRBD1. What was sequenced was memory CD4+ T cells sorted from blood. The subset was: CD45RA-negative fraction. The CDR3 DNA reads TGTGCCAGCAGCTTAGCGGACGGGACAGGGCACCTCGAGCAGTACTTC. Protein product: CASSLADGTGHLEQYF.